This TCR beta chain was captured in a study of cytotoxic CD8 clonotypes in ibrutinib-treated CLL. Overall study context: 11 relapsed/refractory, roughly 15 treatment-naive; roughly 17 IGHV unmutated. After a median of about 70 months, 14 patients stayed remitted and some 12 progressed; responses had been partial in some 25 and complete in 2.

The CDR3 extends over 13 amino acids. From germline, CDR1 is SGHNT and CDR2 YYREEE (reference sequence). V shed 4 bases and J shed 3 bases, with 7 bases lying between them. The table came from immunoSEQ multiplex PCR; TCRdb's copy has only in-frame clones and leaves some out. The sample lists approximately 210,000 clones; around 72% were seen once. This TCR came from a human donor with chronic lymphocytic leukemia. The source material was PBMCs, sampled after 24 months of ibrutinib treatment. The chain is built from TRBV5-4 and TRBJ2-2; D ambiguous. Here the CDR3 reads CASSPGYTGELFF. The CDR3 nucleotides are TGTGCCAGCAGCCCCGGGTACACCGGGGAGCTGTTTTTT. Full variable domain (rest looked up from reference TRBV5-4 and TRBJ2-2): ETGVTQSPTHLIKTRGQQVTLRCSSQSGHNTVSWYQQALGQGPQFIFQYYREEENGRGNFPPRFSGLQFPNYSSELNVNALELDDSALYLCASSPGYTGELFFGEGSRLTVL.